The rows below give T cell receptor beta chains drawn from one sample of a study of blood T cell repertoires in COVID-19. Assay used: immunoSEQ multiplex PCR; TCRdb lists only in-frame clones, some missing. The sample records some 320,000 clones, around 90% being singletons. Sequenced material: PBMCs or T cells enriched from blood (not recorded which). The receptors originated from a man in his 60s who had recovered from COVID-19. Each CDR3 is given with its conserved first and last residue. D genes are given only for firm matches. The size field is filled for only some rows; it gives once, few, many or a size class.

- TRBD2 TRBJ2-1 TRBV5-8 TGTGCCAGCAGCTTGGGGGGACTAGCGGCAAGCTCCTACAATGAGCAGTTCTTC CASSLGGLAASSYNEQFF
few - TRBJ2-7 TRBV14 TGTGCCAGCAGTGGCGGAGGCTACGAGCAGTACTTC CASSGGGYEQYF
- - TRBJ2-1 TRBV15 TGTGCCACCAGCAGAGATAGAGGAGGCGACATGTCCTACAATGAGCAGTTCTTC CATSRDRGGDMSYNEQFF
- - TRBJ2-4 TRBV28 TGTGCCAGCAGGAAAGCGACAGGCGGTAACATTCAGTACTTC CASRKATGGNIQYF
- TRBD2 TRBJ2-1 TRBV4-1 TGCGCCAGCAGCCAAGTCGGTAGCGGGGGCTACAATGAGCAGTTCTTC CASSQVGSGGYNEQFF
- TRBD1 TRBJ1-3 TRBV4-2 TGTGCCAGCAGCCAACGGGACAGTGTAAACACCATATATTTT CASSQRDSVNTIYF
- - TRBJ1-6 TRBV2 TGTGCCAGCAGTTTCCGGACAGCGAGAGTTCTTAATTCACCCCTCCACTTT CASSFRTARVLNSPLHF
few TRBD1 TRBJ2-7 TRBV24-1 TGTGCCACCAGTGATTCACGGACAGGGGGCTACGAGCAGTACTTC CATSDSRTGGYEQYF
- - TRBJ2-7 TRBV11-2 TGTGCCAGCAGCGTAGGAATTTTACAGGACTCCTACGAGCAGTACTTC CASSVGILQDSYEQYF
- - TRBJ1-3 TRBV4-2 TGTGCCAGCAGCCAAGCTGGGGGGGGCTCTGGAAACACCATATATTTT CASSQAGGGSGNTIYF
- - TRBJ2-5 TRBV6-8 TGTGCCAGCAGGGAAGGGGGTAAGGAGACCCAGTACTTC CASREGGKETQYF
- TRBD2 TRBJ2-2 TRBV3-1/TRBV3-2 TGTGCCAGCAGCCAATACCGACTAGCGGGAAGGGGCGGGGAGCTGTTTTTT CASSQYRLAGRGGELFF
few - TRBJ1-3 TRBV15 TGTGCCACCAGCAGAGGACCGAGGCCAGGAAACACCATATATTTT CATSRGPRPGNTIYF
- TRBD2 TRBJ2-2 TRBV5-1 TGCGCCAGCAGCTTGGTTCGAGACAGCCGGGGGGACACCGGGGAGCTGTTTTTT CASSLVRDSRGDTGELFF
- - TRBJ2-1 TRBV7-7 TGTGCTAGCAGCTTATCCCCCGGGACTCAAGGGTCCTACAATGAGCAGTTCTTC CASSLSPGTQGSYNEQFF
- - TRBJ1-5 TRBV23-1 TGCGCCGCAGGGTGGTTATTCGGGCAGCCCCAGCATTTT CAAGWLFGQPQHF
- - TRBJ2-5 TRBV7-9 TGTGCCAGCAGCTTAGTCCGGGGATCCCAAGAGACCCAGTACTTC CASSLVRGSQETQYF
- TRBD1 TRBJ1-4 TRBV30 TGTGCCTGGGCGAGGACAGGGGGCTTTGAAAAACTGTTTTTT CAWARTGGFEKLFF
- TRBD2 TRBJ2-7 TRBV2 TGTGCCAGCAAACTAGCGGGTCATGAGTCCTACGAGCAGTACTTC CASKLAGHESYEQYF
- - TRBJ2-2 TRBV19 TGTGCCAGTAGTAACGGACAAAACACCGGGGAGCTGTTTTTT CASSNGQNTGELFF
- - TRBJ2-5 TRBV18 TGTGCCAGCTCACCCAATACCAGGGGCTCCCTGTACCAAGAGACCCAGTACTTC CASSPNTRGSLYQETQYF
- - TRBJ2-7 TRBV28 TGTGCCAGCACGACAGGATCCTACGAGCAGTACTTC CASTTGSYEQYF
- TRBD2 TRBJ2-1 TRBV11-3 TGTGCCAGCAGCTCGAGGACTAGCGGGGCCTACAATGAGCAGTTCTTC CASSSRTSGAYNEQFF
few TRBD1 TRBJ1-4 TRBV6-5 TGTGCCAGCAGTAACAGACAAGGGGGCGAAAAACTGTTTTTT CASSNRQGGEKLFF
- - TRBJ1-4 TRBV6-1 TGTGCCAGCAGTGCCCACAGGGTAGCAACTAATGAAAAACTGTTTTTT CASSAHRVATNEKLFF
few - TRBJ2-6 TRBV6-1 TGTGCCAGCAGTGAAGATTCCGGCCGTCAGACTCGGACTTTC CASSEDSGRQTRTF
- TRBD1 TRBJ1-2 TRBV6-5 TGTGCCAGCAGCCCAATTTCACAGGGGGCTTTGGGCTACACCTTC CASSPISQGALGYTF
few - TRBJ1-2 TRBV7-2 TGTGCCAGCAGCCGACTAACTAACTATGGCTACACCTTC CASSRLTNYGYTF
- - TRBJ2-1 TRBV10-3 TGTGCCATCAGTGAGTCGTGGTTAGAGGAGCAGTTCTTC CAISESWLEEQFF
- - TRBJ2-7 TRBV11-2 TGTGCCAGCAGCTCATCCGGAGCCTTCTCCTACGAGCAGTACTTC CASSSSGAFSYEQYF
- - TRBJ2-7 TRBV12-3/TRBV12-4 TGTGCCAGCAGTTACACCTACGAGCAGTACTTC CASSYTYEQYF
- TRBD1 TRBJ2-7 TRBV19 TGTGCCAGTAGTATAGGAGCAGGGGGCAGCGAGCAGTACTTC CASSIGAGGSEQYF
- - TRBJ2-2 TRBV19 - CASTPFTLRAGRGTGELFF
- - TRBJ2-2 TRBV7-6 TGTGCCAGCAGCCTCCGGACAGGGAGGGCGAACACCGGGGAGCTGTTTTTT CASSLRTGRANTGELFF
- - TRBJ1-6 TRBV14 TGTGCCAGCAGCCCTCGACAGAGCTCCTATAATTCACCCCTCCACTTT CASSPRQSSYNSPLHF
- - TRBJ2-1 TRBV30 TGTGCCTGGAGTCTCGGGTTATCCTACAATGAGCAGTTCTTC CAWSLGLSYNEQFF
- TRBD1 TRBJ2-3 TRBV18 TGTGCCAGCTCAACTCGGACAGGGAAGGAAGATACGCAGTATTTT CASSTRTGKEDTQYF
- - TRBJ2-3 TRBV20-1 TGCAGTGCCGGGATCACAGATACGCAGTATTTT CSAGITDTQYF
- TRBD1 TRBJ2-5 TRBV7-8 TGTGCCAGCAGCTTAAGGGACAGGCAAGAGACCCAGTACTTC CASSLRDRQETQYF
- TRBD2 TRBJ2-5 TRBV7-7 TGTGCTAGCAGCCGCGGGGGGGGGCAGGAGGAGACCCAGTACTTC CASSRGGGQEETQYF
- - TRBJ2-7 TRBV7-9 TGTGCCAGCAGCGGGGGTGGACTCCAGGGGAACGAGCAGTACTTC CASSGGGLQGNEQYF
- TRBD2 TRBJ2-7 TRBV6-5 TGTGCCAGCAGTTACAGCGGACTAGCGGGGAGGAACGAGCAGTACTTC CASSYSGLAGRNEQYF
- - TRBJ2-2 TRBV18 TGTGCCAGCTCACCAGCACTAGCCGGATACACCGGGGAGCTGTTTTTT CASSPALAGYTGELFF
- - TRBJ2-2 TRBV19 TGTGCCAGTTTGCTCAGGGGAGACACCGGGGAGCTGTTTTTT CASLLRGDTGELFF
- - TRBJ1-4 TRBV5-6 TGTGCCACCTTGGGGGGGCGGGGAAAGAGCGAAAAACTGTTTTTT CATLGGRGKSEKLFF
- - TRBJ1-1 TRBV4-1 TGCGCCAGCAGCCCCTCTCGGCCAGGTCTGGCTGAAGCTTTCTTT CASSPSRPGLAEAFF